The 15 T cell receptor beta chains below were found in one sample sequenced in a study of cytomegalovirus exposure and HLA in healthy donors. Vbeta (60) and Jbeta (13) primers were used in the PCR. Generated by immunoSEQ multiplex PCR, the TCRdb table keeps only in-frame clones and is missing some. The sample shows 70,000 to 95,000 clones, 70% to 90% of them seen only once. The sample comprised PBMCs. The receptors shown here come from a woman under 30 in good health and CMV-seropositive.

This chain connects TRBV15 to TRBJ1-1; D possibly corresponds to TRBD1 (5 bases). The CDR3 has 14 amino acids. Germline V CDR1 and CDR2: LNHNV, YYDKDF (reference sequence). Trimming left V 3 bases short and J 0 bases short, with 8 bases between. Written as DNA, the CDR3 is TGTGCCACCAGCAGGACAGATATGAACACTGAAGCTTTCTTT. As protein: CATSRTDMNTEAFF. Drawing the rest from reference TRBV15 and TRBJ1-1, the complete variable domain is DAMVIQNPRYQVTQFGKPVTLSCSQTLNHNVMYWYQQKSSQAPKLLFHYYDKDFNNEADTPDNFQSRRPNTSFCFLDIRSPGLGDTAMYLCATSRTDMNTEAFFGQGTRLTVV.

A few counts support this clone. This chain links TRBV4-1 with TRBJ2-5; D may be TRBD2 (6 bases). In germline, CDR1 is MGHRA, CDR2 YSYEKL. The CDR3 is 14 residues long. Trimming took off 3 bases at V and 5 bases at J, with 13 bases between the two ends. The CDR3, as DNA: TGCGCCAGCAGCCAGGTGGGGGGTCTGGAGACCCAGTACTTC. Translating gives CASSQVGGLETQYF.

CDR3 bases: TGTGCCAGCAGTGGGACAGGGGGATATGGCTACACCTTC. Protein sequence: CASSGTGGYGYTF. The rearrangement links TRBV6-1 to TRBJ1-2; 10 nucleotides align to TRBD1. V lost 4 bases and J lost 5; bases outside the gene matches: 1. Germline V gene data show CDR1 as MNHNS and CDR2 as SASEGT. CDR3 size: 13 residues.

Written as DNA, the CDR3 is TGCGCCAGCAGCTTGGGTCGCGGCACAGATACGCAGTATTTT. Its translation is CASSLGRGTDTQYF. This rearrangement joins TRBV5-1 to TRBJ2-3, with D unclear. CDR3 length: 14 amino acids. With 0 bases removed from V and 1 base from J, the gap between germline ends came to 6 bases. Germline CDR1 reads SGHRS; CDR2 reads YFSETQ.

The chain carries TRBV9 and TRBJ2-1; a possible D gene is TRBD2 (6 bases). Germline loops: CDR1 SGDLS, CDR2 YYNGEE. CDR3 length: 14 amino acids. The V end lost 3 bases, the J end lost 6 bases, and 13 bases lay between the germline ends. The CDR3 protein is CASSDPLAFNEQFF. The CDR3, as DNA: TGTGCCAGCAGCGACCCACTAGCTTTCAATGAGCAGTTCTTC.

This sequence joins TRBV30 and TRBJ1-1; D is ambiguous. The germline V gene encodes CDR1 GTSNPN and CDR2 SVGIG (reference sequence). This CDR3 region has 13 residues. V was pared by 3 bases and J by 1 base, with 9 bases between. The CDR3 DNA is TGTGCCTGGAGCCGACTGGCGAACACTGAAGCTTTCTTT. Residues: CAWSRLANTEAFF.

This clone was seen a handful of times. The J gene is TRBJ2-7, the V gene TRBV27; 13 bases match TRBD2. After removal of 6 bases from V and 4 bases from J, the junction contained 6 bases not matched to a gene. CDR3 length: 15 residues. The germline CDR1 and CDR2 sequences are MNHEY and SMNVEV (reference sequence). The CDR3 is CASSTGLAGAYEQYF. The CDR3 DNA reads TGTGCCAGCAGCACTGGACTAGCGGGAGCTTACGAGCAGTACTTC.

This clone has a handful of counts. The chain employs TRBV2 and TRBJ2-1; TRBD2 agrees at 14 bases. In germline, CDR1 is SNHLY, CDR2 FYNNEI. V was clipped by 4 bases and J by 13 bases; unmatched bases: 6. The CDR3 runs 14 residues. The CDR3 region has the DNA TGTGCCAGCAGTGGGGGACTAGCGGGGGAAGATCAGTTCTTC. As protein: CASSGGLAGEDQFF.

The rearrangement uses TRBV5-1 and TRBJ2-3; 11 bases fit TRBD2. The CDR3 runs to 14 residues. J gave up 3 bases and V 6 bases, and 3 bases lay outside the gene matches. Germline CDR1 is SGHRS and CDR2 is YFSETQ. DNA of the CDR3: TGCGCCAGCAAACTAGCGGGAGTAACAGATACGCAGTATTTT. Its translation: CASKLAGVTDTQYF.

This rearrangement joins TRBV15 to TRBJ2-5, with D possibly TRBD1 on 6 matching bases. Between the trimmed V and J ends, which lost 2 bases and 2 bases, there was a span of 12 bases. Germline CDR1 is LNHNV and CDR2 is YYDKDF (reference sequence). This CDR3 comprises 15 residues. The CDR3 here is CATSRQPGQQETQYF. The DNA for the CDR3 is TGTGCCACCAGCAGACAACCGGGACAACAAGAGACCCAGTACTTC.

The chain has TRBV5-1 and TRBJ1-1; the D gene is possibly TRBD1 (6 bases). Trimming stripped 10 bases from V and 3 bases from J, with 16 bases between. This CDR3 spans 13 amino acids. The germline V gene has CDR1 SGHRS and CDR2 YFSETQ. The CDR3 DNA reads TGCGCCGGAAGACAGGACTCTTACACTGAAGCTTTCTTT. As protein: CAGRQDSYTEAFF.

The chain combines TRBV18 with TRBJ2-7; TRBD2 might be the D (5 bases). Germline V lookup: CDR1 KGHSH, CDR2 LQKENI. Trimming took 2 bases from V and 5 from J, leaving 7 bases between them. The CDR3 spans 12 residues. CDR3 sequence reads: CASSPGRNEQYF. DNA for the CDR3: TGTGCCAGCTCACCAGGGAGAAACGAGCAGTACTTC.

The J gene is TRBJ1-2, the V gene TRBV28, with TRBD1 matching 8 bases. This CDR3 region has 15 residues. The germline gives CDR1 MDHEN, CDR2 SYDVKM. After removal of 4 bases from V and 3 bases from J, the junction contained 7 bases not matched to a gene. CDR3 residues: CASSSPGQDDYGYTF. CDR3 DNA sequence: TGTGCCAGCAGTTCACCGGGACAGGATGACTATGGCTACACCTTC.

The chain carries TRBV5-1 and TRBJ2-7; 11 nucleotides line up with TRBD1. Trimming took 0 bases from V and 3 from J; bases not matched to a gene: 14. CDR3 size: 19 residues. In germline, CDR1 is SGHRS, CDR2 YFSETQ. In DNA, the CDR3 is TGCGCCAGCAGCTTGGATTGGACAGGGGGCTCTTTCCCAAACTACGAGCAGTACTTC. Amino acids: CASSLDWTGGSFPNYEQYF. The full variable domain, in which reference TRBV5-1 and TRBJ2-7 provide the parts outside the CDR3, is KAGVTQTPRYLIKTRGQQVTLSCSPISGHRSVSWYQQTPGQGLQFLFEYFSETQRNKGNFPGRFSGRQFSNSRSEMNVSTLELGDSALYLCASSLDWTGGSFPNYEQYFGPGTRLTVT.

The chain links TRBV5-1 to TRBJ2-3; 11 nucleotides line up with TRBD1. In germline, CDR1 is SGHRS, CDR2 YFSETQ. This CDR3 has 17 amino acids. With V trimmed by 1 base and J by 5 bases, 9 bases remained unmatched. The CDR3 protein is CASSLPAGQGDRDTQYF. The CDR3 DNA reads TGCGCCAGCAGCTTGCCGGCGGGACAGGGGGATCGAGATACGCAGTATTTT.